The clone carrying this T cell receptor beta chain was seen at least ten times. Antigen specificity is unknown. The CDR3 runs to 14 residues. Germline V CDR1 and CDR2: SGHRS, YFSETQ. Deletions cut 1 base from V and 3 bases from J, with 11 bases between. Sample-barcoded 5' priming and a J-beta primer mix drove a second PCR of roughly 7 to 11 cycles. TCRdb called the 5' RACE reads again in MiXCR, with one record for every CDR3 protein. The sample includes about 800,000 distinct CDR3 sequences, 25% of them seen just once. This sample was included in a study of blood T cells in healthy people across ages. The study, taken as a whole, reports: Observed TCR beta diversity per million T cells went down as age went up. This fall followed a roughly linear course with age.

A further study also used this sample, focusing on T cells of mothers and their children. Per that paper: Mother-child pairs who were related displayed a slightly higher overlap than unrelated pairs, a difference that was non-significant.

The sequencing input was blood. This TCR came from a boy younger than 18 in good health. The chain uses TRBV5-1 and TRBJ2-7; weak D call: TRBD1 (6 bases). CDR3 nucleotides: TGCGCCAGCAGCTTGACACAGGACAGCTACGAGCAGTACTTC. It specifies CASSLTQDSYEQYF. The complete variable domain, with remaining parts taken from reference TRBV5-1 and TRBJ2-7, reads KAGVTQTPRYLIKTRGQQVTLSCSPISGHRSVSWYQQTPGQGLQFLFEYFSETQRNKGNFPGRFSGRQFSNSRSEMNVSTLELGDSALYLCASSLTQDSYEQYFGPGTRLTVT.